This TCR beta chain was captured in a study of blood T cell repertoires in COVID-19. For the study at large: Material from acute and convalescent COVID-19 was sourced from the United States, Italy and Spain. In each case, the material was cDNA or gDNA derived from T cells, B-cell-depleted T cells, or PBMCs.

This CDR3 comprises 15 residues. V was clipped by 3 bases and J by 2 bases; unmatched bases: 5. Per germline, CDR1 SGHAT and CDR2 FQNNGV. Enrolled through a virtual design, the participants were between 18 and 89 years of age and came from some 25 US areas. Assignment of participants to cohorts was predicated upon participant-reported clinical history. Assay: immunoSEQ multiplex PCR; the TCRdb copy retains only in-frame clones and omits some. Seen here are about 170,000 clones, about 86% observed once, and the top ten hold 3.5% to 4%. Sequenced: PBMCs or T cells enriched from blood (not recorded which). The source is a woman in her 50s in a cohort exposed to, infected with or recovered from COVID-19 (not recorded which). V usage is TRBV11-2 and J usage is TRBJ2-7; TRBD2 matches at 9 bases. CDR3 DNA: TGTGCCAGCAGCTTCGCGGGGGGGCGGACCTACGAGCAGTACTTC. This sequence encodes CASSFAGGRTYEQYF.